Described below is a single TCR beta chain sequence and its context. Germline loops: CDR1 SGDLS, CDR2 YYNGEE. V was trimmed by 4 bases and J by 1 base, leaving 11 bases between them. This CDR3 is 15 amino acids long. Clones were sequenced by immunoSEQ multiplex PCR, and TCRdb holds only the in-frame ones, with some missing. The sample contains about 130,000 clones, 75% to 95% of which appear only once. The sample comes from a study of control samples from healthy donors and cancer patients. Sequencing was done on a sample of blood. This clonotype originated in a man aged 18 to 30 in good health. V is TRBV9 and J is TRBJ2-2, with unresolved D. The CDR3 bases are TGTGCCAGCAGCCCACTATCACGGAACACCGGGGAGCTGTTTTTT. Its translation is CASSPLSRNTGELFF.